This T cell receptor (beta chain) comes out of a study of cytomegalovirus exposure and HLA in healthy donors. Study in general: Researchers previously reported finding roughly 120 million unique TCR beta sequences from around 200 million T cells.

Study findings and constraints: The classifier reportedly diagnosed cytomegalovirus status with high specificity and sensitivity. About 90% or about 30% of the time was how often most TCR beta V segments were productive, according to an earlier analysis.

Germline V lookup: CDR1 MNHEY, CDR2 SMNVEV (reference sequence). V dropped 5 bases and J dropped 1; count of bases not matched to a gene: 6. This CDR3 has 15 residues. Primers included in the PCR were 60 Vbeta and 13 Jbeta primers. Produced via immunoSEQ multiplex PCR; TCRdb's table is partial and in-frame only. The sample shows about 75,000 clones, approximately 82% of them seen only once. This cohort consisted of healthy bone marrow donors. Concerning this clone: Its target is not known.

The chain has TRBV27 and TRBJ2-5; 8 nucleotides align to TRBD1. The clonotype was recovered from a man aged 18 to 29 in good health and CMV-seronegative. The specimen was PBMCs. CDR3 coding DNA: TGTGCCAGCAGTGGTTTTGACAGGGGCCAAGAGACCCAGTACTTC. Encoded protein: CASSGFDRGQETQYF.